Listed below are T cell receptor beta chains from one sample, sequenced in a study of response to subunit inactivated influenza vaccine. TCRdb processed the RT-PCR reads anew with MiXCR; each CDR3 protein has one entry. The sample records fewer than 600,000 distinct CDR3 sequences, approximately 7.3% being singletons. Sequenced here: PBMCs from blood, sampled around 25 months after vaccination. These receptors all stem from a man aged 50-75 years who received an inactivated influenza vaccine. CDR3s include the opening cysteine and the closing phenylalanine or tryptophan. The D gene is left open where the match is weak. The listing skips clone size in some rows; elsewhere it reads once, few, many or a size class.

>TRBV6-2/TRBV6-3|15|TRBJ2-5|-|-
TGTGCCAGCAGTTACGGCCGGGGAGGTTTGGAGACCCAGTACTTC
CASSYGRGGLETQYF
>TRBV3-1|15|TRBJ2-7|TRBD2|few
TGTGCCAGCAGCCCCGGGACTAGCGCTACGTACGAGCAGTACTTC
CASSPGTSATYEQYF
>TRBV6-2/TRBV6-3|13|TRBJ2-7|-|few
TGTGCCAGCAACTTTGGAGGGGAGTCCGAGCAGTACTTC
CASNFGGESEQYF
>TRBV5-1|14|TRBJ2-2|TRBD1|many
TGCGCCAGCAGAACGACAGGGGAGGCCGGGGAGCTGTTTTTT
CASRTTGEAGELFF
>TRBV7-2|16|TRBJ2-3|-|few
TGTGCCAGCAGCTCTCGGTCGGCCCAGCAAGGAGATACGCAGTATTTT
CASSSRSAQQGDTQYF
>TRBV12-3/TRBV12-4|13|TRBJ2-7|-|many
TGTGCCAGCTCCTATCAGGGCTCCTACGAGCAGTACTTC
CASSYQGSYEQYF
>TRBV19|14|TRBJ1-1|TRBD1|-
TGTGCCAGTAGTATGGACAGGACTAACACTGAAGCTTTCTTT
CASSMDRTNTEAFF
>TRBV6-1|16|TRBJ2-2|TRBD1|-
TGTGCCAGCAACCCAACTCTGACAGGGGATCGCGGGGAGCTGTTTTTT
CASNPTLTGDRGELFF
>TRBV9|16|TRBJ2-1|TRBD2|few
TGTGCCAGCAGCCCGGGGACTAATGTCGCCTACAATGAGCAGTTCTTC
CASSPGTNVAYNEQFF
>TRBV7-2|14|TRBJ2-5|-|-
TGTGCCAGCAGCCGCGACGGGACCAAAGAGACCCAGTACTTC
CASSRDGTKETQYF
>TRBV5-1|15|TRBJ2-2|-|few
TGCGCCAGCAGCTTGGCGGACAGACCTACCGGGGAGCTGTTTTTT
CASSLADRPTGELFF
>TRBV5-1|14|TRBJ1-1|TRBD1|-
TGCGCCAGTCAGGACAGGGGGATGAACACTGAAGCTTTCTTT
CASQDRGMNTEAFF
>TRBV9|15|TRBJ2-1|TRBD2|-
TGTGCCAGCAGCGTAGGCGGGAGTTTCACCGGTGAGCAGTTCTTC
CASSVGGSFTGEQFF
>TRBV12-3/TRBV12-4|11|TRBJ1-2|-|many
TGTGCCAGCAACACAAACTATGGCTACACCTTC
CASNTNYGYTF
>TRBV7-6|15|TRBJ2-1|TRBD1|few
TGTGCCAGCAGCTTACCCGGACAGGGCTTCAATGAGCAGTTCTTC
CASSLPGQGFNEQFF
>TRBV7-2|16|TRBJ2-1|TRBD2|-
TGTGCCAGCAGCTTCACGATAGCGGGAGGGCCCGTTGAGCAGTTCTTC
CASSFTIAGGPVEQFF
>TRBV30|12|TRBJ1-1|-|-
TGTGCCTGGAGTGTACAGTTGGTCGGGGATAACTTT
CAWSVQLVGDNF
>TRBV20-1|14|TRBJ2-5|-|many
TGCAGTGCTAGAGATCGGCCGGGGCGGGAGACCCAGTACTTC
CSARDRPGRETQYF
>TRBV20-1|11|TRBJ2-1|-|-
TGCAGTGCTGGGACCGAGCAGGAGCAGTTCTTC
CSAGTEQEQFF
>TRBV4-3|16|TRBJ2-3|-|many
TGCGCCAGCAGCCAAGATTGGCAGGGGAGAACAGATACGCAGTATTTT
CASSQDWQGRTDTQYF
>TRBV5-1|16|TRBJ2-5|-|-
TGCGCCAGCAGCTTGTTCGGCAGGAAGACTCAAGAGACCCAGTACTTC
CASSLFGRKTQETQYF
>TRBV12-3/TRBV12-4|15|TRBJ1-1|-|-
TGTGCCAGTAGGTCCTATGGGGGCACTAACACTGAAGCTTTCTTT
CASRSYGGTNTEAFF
>TRBV15|15|TRBJ2-5|TRBD1|-
TGTGCCACCAGCACCAGGGGGAGTAGCACAGAGACCCAGTACTTC
CATSTRGSSTETQYF
>TRBV12-3/TRBV12-4|12|TRBJ1-1|-|few
TGTGCCAGCAGTAGGTTCAACACTGAAGCTTTCTTT
CASSRFNTEAFF